This T cell receptor (beta chain) was sequenced in a study of T cells in Graves' hyperthyroidism and ophthalmopathy. General study points: Blood also showed most of the thyroid clonotypes that were expanded above 0.001. In validation, the model predicted ophthalmopathy. These predictions came a median about 6.5 months before onset.

Regions amplified from RNA transcripts were the TCR beta CDR3 regions. The TCR CDR3 was amplified in a first-round RT-PCR using the HTBI primer set. A single record per CDR3 protein comes from TCRdb applying MiXCR to the multiplex PCR reads. The table has 500,000 to 650,000 distinct CDR3 sequences, around 50% seen once. On this clonotype: Antigen: not known.

Uncontrolled infection, other autoimmune disease, pregnancy or lactation disqualified patients from enrolment. Thyroid ultrasound, orbital computed tomography, clinical symptoms, and serum thyroxine and TRAb underpinned diagnoses. Germline assignment: CDR1 MDHEN and CDR2 SYDVKM. The length of the CDR3 is 14 residues. Trimming took 7 bases from V and 5 from J; bases not matched to a gene: 10. The rearrangement uses TRBV28 and TRBJ2-7, with TRBD1 matching over 8 bases. This clonotype was obtained from an adult woman with Graves' disease, either hyperthyroidism or ophthalmopathy (not recorded which). The sequencing input was peripheral blood or thyroid tissue (not recorded which). CDR3 residues: CASTRGGQGNEQYF. The CDR3 nucleotides are TGTGCCAGCACCAGGGGAGGACAGGGTAACGAGCAGTACTTC.